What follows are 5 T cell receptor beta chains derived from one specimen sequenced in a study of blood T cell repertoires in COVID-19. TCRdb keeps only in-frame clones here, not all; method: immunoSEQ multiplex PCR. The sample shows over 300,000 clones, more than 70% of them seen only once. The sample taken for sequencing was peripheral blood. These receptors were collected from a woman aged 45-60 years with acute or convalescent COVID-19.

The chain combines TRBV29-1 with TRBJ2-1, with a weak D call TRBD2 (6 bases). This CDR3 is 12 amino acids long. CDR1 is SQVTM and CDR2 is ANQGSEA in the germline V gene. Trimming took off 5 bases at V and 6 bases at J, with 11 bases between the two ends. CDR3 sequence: CSVRGGPNEQFF. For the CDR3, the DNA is TGCAGCGTTCGCGGAGGGCCCAATGAGCAGTTCTTC.

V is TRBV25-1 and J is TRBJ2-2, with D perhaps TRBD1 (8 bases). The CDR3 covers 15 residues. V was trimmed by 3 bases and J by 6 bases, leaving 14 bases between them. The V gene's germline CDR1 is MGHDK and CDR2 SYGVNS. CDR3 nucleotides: TGTGCCAGCAGTGATGGACAGGGAGGGTCCGGGGAGCTGTTTTTT. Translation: CASSDGQGGSGELFF.

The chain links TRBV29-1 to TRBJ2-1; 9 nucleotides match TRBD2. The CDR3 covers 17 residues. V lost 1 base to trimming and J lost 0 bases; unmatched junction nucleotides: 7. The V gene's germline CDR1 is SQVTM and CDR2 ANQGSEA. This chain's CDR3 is CSVEGGGALSSYNEQFF. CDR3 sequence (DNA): TGCAGCGTTGAAGGCGGGGGGGCCCTAAGCTCCTACAATGAGCAGTTCTTC.

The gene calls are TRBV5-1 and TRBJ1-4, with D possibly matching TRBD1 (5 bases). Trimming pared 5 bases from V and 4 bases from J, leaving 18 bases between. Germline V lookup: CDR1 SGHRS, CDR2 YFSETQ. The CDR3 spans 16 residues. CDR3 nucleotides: TGCGCCAGCAGTCAGGGTGGGCCGCTGATTAATGAAAAACTGTTTTTT. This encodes CASSQGGPLINEKLFF.

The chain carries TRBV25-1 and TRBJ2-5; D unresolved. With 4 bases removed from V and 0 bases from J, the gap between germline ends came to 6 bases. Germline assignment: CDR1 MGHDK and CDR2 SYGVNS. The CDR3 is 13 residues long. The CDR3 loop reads CASSAVNQETQYF. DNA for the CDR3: TGTGCCAGCAGTGCGGTCAACCAAGAGACCCAGTACTTC.